The present entry profiles one TCR beta chain with its context. TCRdb re-called the RT-PCR reads through MiXCR, storing one row per CDR3 protein. The table lists about a million distinct CDR3 sequences, approximately 19% of them singletons, with around 5.5% in the top ten. The entry originates in a study of patients and donors after allogeneic stem cell transplantation. The source is a human donor who was either an allogeneic HSCT recipient or a stem cell or donor lymphocyte infusion donor (not recorded which). It is not recorded whose cells these are; they may come from a transplant donor. Source material: blood, either unsorted or a sorted T cell fraction (not recorded which).

CDR3 residues: CASSQHQPQHF. The CDR3 DNA reads as TGCGCCAGCAGCCAACATCAGCCCCAGCATTTT. The chain combines TRBV4-1 with TRBJ1-5; D remains ambiguous. The V and J ends lost 2 bases and 5 bases respectively, with 1 base between them. The germline gives CDR1 MGHRA, CDR2 YSYEKL. The CDR3 extends over 11 amino acids.